The present TCR beta chain was sequenced within a study of shared clonotypes between healthy human individuals. CD4+ cells yielded CD45RA+ naive and CD45RA-negative memory subsets. Profiled with immunoSEQ multiplex PCR; TCRdb holds only in-frame clones, not every one. The data show some 2 million clones, with 85% to 95% seen just once and 0.1% to 0.15% held by the top ten. With V trimmed by 1 base and J by 1 base, 9 bases remained unmatched. The CDR3 covers 17 residues. Germline V CDR1 and CDR2: MNHNS, SASEGT. The TCR was taken from a man aged 18 to 35 in good health. V is TRBV6-1 and J is TRBJ1-2; 7 bases fit TRBD1. The sample taken for sequencing was naive CD4+ T cells sorted from blood. Subset described: CD45RA+ positively selected. The CDR3 DNA follows: TGTGCCAGCAGTGAAGGGGTAACAGGGGCCTATAACTATGGCTACACCTTC. This codes for CASSEGVTGAYNYGYTF.